This is a list of T cell receptor beta chains from one sample in a study of blood T cells in healthy people across ages. TCRdb passed the 5' RACE reads through MiXCR, listing each CDR3 protein once. Here the sample spans 1.4 million to 1.5 million distinct CDR3 sequences, roughly 40% being singletons. The sequencing sample was made of blood. Every receptor here comes from a woman under 30 in good health. CDR3s include the opening cysteine and the closing phenylalanine or tryptophan. The D gene is left open where the match is weak. Clone size, where shown, is once, few, many, or a class for clones that have expanded.

D	length	V	size	J	CDR3	DNA
.	16	TRBV27	.	TRBJ2-3	CASTKRLPGSTDTQYF	TGTGCCAGCACCAAACGTCTCCCGGGGAGCACAGATACGCAGTATTTT
.	16	TRBV18	once	TRBJ1-4	CASSPPGYATNEKLFF	TGTGCCAGCTCACCACCAGGGTATGCAACTAATGAAAAACTGTTTTTT
TRBD2	21	TRBV25-1	.	TRBJ2-5	CASSDHILRREGLRSYNEQYF	TGTGCCAGCAGTGACCACATCTTACGGCGGGAGGGCCTGAGATCCTACAATGAGCAGTACTTC
TRBD2	17	TRBV7-9	.	TRBJ2-1	CASTISGRPSSYNKQFF	TGTGCCAGCACCATATCCGGGAGGCCAAGCTCCTACAATAAGCAGTTCTTC
TRBD2	18	TRBV2	.	TRBJ2-7	CASSEASGGPLGGYEQYF	TGTGCCAGCAGTGAAGCTAGCGGGGGTCCCCTGGGGGGCTACGAGCAGTACTTC
.	13	TRBV29-1	few	TRBJ2-7	CSVHFPGRDEQYF	TGCAGCGTTCACTTTCCCGGACGCGACGAGCAGTACTTC
TRBD1	16	TRBV3-1	.	TRBJ2-4	CASSQVGTAFKNIQYF	TGTGCCAGCAGCCAGGTGGGGACAGCCTTCAAAAACATTCAGTACTTC
TRBD2	15	TRBV29-1	.	TRBJ2-7	CSVAGTSGSSYEQYF	TGCAGCGTGGCCGGGACTAGCGGGAGCTCCTACGAGCAGTACTTC
.	12	TRBV20-1	.	TRBJ1-2	CSASEGSYGYNF	TGCAGTGCTAGTGAGGGTAGCTATGGCTACAACTTC
.	15	TRBV9	.	TRBJ2-7	CASSLRLGSPSEQYF	TGTGCCAGCAGCCTACGACTAGGGTCTCCCAGTGAGCAGTACTTC
.	13	TRBV20-1	once	TRBJ2-5	CSASGLRLETRYF	TGCAGTGCTAGTGGACTGAGGCTGGAGACCCGGTACTTC
TRBD2	15	TRBV6-5	few	TRBJ2-1	CASRLAAHADNEQFF	TGTGCCAGCAGGCTAGCGGCCCATGCCGACAATGAGCAGTTCTTC
TRBD2	17	TRBV20-1	.	TRBJ2-1	CSARASGRLFASNEQFF	TGCAGCGCTAGGGCTAGCGGGAGATTGTTCGCCTCTAATGAGCAGTTCTTC
.	15	TRBV28	.	TRBJ2-7	CASSLEGLAPYEQYF	TGTGCCAGCAGTTTAGAAGGGCTAGCGCCTTACGAGCAGTACTTC
.	15	TRBV18	.	TRBJ2-1	CASSRPGDSYNEQFF	TGTGCCAGCTCACGCCCAGGGGACTCCTACAATGAGCAGTTCTTC
TRBD2	13	TRBV7-8	.	TRBJ2-1	CASSLALAGEQFF	TGTGCCAGCAGCTTAGCACTAGCGGGTGAGCAGTTCTTC
.	13	TRBV12-3/TRBV12-4	.	TRBJ2-5	CASSSTSQETQYF	TGTGCCAGCAGTTCGACTAGCCAAGAGACCCAGTACTTC
.	15	TRBV4-1	.	TRBJ2-7	CASSQEGTLPDEQYF	TGCGCCAGCAGCCAAGAAGGGACACTACCTGACGAGCAGTACTTC
.	13	TRBV20-1	many	TRBJ2-1	CSATPGGGNEQFF	TGCAGTGCTACCCCCGGAGGCGGCAATGAGCAGTTCTTC
.	15	TRBV2	.	TRBJ2-3	CASSEEALPTDTQYF	TGTGCCAGCAGTGAAGAGGCACTACCAACAGATACGCAGTATTTT
TRBD2	14	TRBV25-1	few	TRBJ2-5	CASSPLGLFGDRYF	TGTGCCAGCAGCCCCCTGGGACTATTCGGAGATCGGTACTTC
.	14	TRBV24-1	few	TRBJ1-5	CATGGGSHNQPQHF	TGTGCCACCGGGGGAGGAAGCCACAATCAGCCCCAGCATTTT
TRBD2	17	TRBV20-1	.	TRBJ2-5	CSASKIWGGLAGETQYF	TGCAGTGCTTCAAAGATATGGGGAGGACTAGCGGGAGAGACCCAGTACTTC